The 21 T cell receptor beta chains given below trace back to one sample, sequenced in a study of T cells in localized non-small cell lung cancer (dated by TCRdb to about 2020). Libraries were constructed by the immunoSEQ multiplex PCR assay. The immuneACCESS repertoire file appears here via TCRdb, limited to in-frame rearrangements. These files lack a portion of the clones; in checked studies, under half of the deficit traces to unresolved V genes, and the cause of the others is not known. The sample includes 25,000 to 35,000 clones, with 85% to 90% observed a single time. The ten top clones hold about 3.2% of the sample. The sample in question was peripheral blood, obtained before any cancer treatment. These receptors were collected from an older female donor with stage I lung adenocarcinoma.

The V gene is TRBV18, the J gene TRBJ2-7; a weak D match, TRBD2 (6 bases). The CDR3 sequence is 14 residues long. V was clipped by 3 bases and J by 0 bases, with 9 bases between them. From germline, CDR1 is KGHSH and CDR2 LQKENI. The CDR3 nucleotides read TGTGCCAGCTCACCGGGACTGAGCTCCTACGAGCAGTACTTC. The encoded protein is CASSPGLSSYEQYF.

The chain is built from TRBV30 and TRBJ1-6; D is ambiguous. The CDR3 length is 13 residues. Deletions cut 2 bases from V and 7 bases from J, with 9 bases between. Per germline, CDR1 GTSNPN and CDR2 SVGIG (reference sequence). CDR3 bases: TGTGCCTGGAGTAGGTCAGCAAATTCACCCCTCCACTTT. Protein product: CAWSRSANSPLHF.

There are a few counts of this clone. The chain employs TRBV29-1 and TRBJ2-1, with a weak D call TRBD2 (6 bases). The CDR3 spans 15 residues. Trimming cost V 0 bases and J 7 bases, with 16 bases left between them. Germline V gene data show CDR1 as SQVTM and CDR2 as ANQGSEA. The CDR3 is CSVEDLPGARNEQFF. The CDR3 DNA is TGCAGCGTTGAAGATCTTCCGGGAGCTCGTAATGAGCAGTTCTTC.

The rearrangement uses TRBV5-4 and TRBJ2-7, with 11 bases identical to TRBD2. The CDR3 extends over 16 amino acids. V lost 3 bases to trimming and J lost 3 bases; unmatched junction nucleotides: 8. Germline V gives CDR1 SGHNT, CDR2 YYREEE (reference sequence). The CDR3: CASSYLSGRGFYEQYF. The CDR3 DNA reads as TGTGCCAGCAGCTATCTTAGCGGGAGGGGGTTCTACGAGCAGTACTTC. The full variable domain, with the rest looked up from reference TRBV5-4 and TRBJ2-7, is ETGVTQSPTHLIKTRGQQVTLRCSSQSGHNTVSWYQQALGQGPQFIFQYYREEENGRGNFPPRFSGLQFPNYSSELNVNALELDDSALYLCASSYLSGRGFYEQYFGPGTRLTVT.

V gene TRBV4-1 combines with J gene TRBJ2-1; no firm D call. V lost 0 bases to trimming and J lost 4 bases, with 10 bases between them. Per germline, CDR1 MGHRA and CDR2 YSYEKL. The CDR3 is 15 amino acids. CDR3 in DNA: TGCGCCAGCAGCCAAGAGGTTGACCCTTACAATGAGCAGTTCTTC. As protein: CASSQEVDPYNEQFF.

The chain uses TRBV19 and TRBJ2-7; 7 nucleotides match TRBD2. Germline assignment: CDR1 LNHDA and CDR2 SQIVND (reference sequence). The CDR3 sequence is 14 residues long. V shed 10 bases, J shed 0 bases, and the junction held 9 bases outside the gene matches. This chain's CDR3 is CATRSGASSYEQYF. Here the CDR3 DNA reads TGTGCCACCAGAAGCGGGGCGAGCTCCTACGAGCAGTACTTC.

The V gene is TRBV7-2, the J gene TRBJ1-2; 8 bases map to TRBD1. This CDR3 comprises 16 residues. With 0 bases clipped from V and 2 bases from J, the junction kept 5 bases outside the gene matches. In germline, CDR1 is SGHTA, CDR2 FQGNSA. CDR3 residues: CASSLARGRENYGYTF. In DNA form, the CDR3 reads TGTGCCAGCAGCTTAGCCAGGGGGCGAGAGAACTATGGCTACACCTTC.

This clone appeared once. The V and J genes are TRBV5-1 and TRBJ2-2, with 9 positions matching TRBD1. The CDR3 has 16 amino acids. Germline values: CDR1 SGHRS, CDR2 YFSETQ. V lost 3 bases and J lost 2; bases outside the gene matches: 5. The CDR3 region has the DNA TGCGCCAGCAGCTCGTTTACAGGGGGCAACACCGGGGAGCTGTTTTTT. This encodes CASSSFTGGNTGELFF. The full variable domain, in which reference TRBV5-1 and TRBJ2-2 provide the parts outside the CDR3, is KAGVTQTPRYLIKTRGQQVTLSCSPISGHRSVSWYQQTPGQGLQFLFEYFSETQRNKGNFPGRFSGRQFSNSRSEMNVSTLELGDSALYLCASSSFTGGNTGELFFGEGSRLTVL.

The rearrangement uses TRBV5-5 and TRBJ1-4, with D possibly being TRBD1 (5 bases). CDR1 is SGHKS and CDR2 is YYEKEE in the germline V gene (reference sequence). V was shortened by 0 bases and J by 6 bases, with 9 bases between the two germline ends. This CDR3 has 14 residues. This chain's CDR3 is CASSLVQGDEKLFF. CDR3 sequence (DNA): TGTGCCAGCAGCTTGGTCCAGGGCGATGAAAAACTGTTTTTT.

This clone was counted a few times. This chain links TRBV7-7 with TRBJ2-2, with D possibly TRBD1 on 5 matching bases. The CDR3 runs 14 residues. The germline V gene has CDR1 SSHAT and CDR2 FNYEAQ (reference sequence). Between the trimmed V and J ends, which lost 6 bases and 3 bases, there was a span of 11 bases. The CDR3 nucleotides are TGTGCCAGCAGTCAGGGCGGCTACACCGGGGAGCTGTTTTTT. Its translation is CASSQGGYTGELFF. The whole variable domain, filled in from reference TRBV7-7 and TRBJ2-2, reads GAGVSQSPRYKVTKRGQDVTLRCDPISSHATLYWYQQALGQGPEFLTYFNYEAQPDKSGLPSDRFSAERPEGSISTLTIQRTEQRDSAMYRCASSQGGYTGELFFGEGSRLTVL.

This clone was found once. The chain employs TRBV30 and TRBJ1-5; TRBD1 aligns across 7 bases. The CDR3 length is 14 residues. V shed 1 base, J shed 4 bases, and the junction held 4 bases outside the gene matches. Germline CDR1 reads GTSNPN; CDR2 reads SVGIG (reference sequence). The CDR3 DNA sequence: TGTGCCTGGAGTGGCGGGACAGTAAATCAGCCCCAGCATTTT. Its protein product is CAWSGGTVNQPQHF.

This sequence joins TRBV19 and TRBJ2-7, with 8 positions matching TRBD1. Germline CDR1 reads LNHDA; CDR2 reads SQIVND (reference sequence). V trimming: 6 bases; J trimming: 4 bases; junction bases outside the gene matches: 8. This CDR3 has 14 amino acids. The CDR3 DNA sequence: TGTGCCAGTAGCCCCGGGACAGGAGAGTACGAGCAGTACTTC. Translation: CASSPGTGEYEQYF.

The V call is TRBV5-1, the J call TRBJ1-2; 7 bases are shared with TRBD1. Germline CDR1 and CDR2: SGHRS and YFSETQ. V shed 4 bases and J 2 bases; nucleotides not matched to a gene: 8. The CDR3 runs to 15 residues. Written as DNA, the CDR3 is TGCGCCAGCAGCGGATCGGGACAGCCCAACTATGGCTACACCTTC. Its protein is CASSGSGQPNYGYTF. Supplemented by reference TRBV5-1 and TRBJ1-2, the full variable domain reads KAGVTQTPRYLIKTRGQQVTLSCSPISGHRSVSWYQQTPGQGLQFLFEYFSETQRNKGNFPGRFSGRQFSNSRSEMNVSTLELGDSALYLCASSGSGQPNYGYTFGSGTRLTVV.

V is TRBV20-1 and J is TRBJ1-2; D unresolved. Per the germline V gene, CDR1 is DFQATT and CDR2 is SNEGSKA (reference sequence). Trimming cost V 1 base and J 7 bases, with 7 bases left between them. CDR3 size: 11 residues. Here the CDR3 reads CSARAGFGYTF. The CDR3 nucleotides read TGCAGTGCTAGAGCTGGGTTTGGCTACACCTTC.

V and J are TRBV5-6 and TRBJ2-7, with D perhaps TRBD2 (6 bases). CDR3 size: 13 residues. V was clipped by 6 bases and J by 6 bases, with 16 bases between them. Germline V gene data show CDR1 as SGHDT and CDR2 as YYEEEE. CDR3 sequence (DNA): TGTGCCAGCAACCGGCCGGGGGTAAGCGAGCAGTACTTC. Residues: CASNRPGVSEQYF.

The CDR3 protein is CASSLGGEGSRDTQYF. CDR3 in DNA: TGTGCCAGCAGCCTAGGGGGGGAGGGTTCTCGGGATACGCAGTATTTT. The genes are TRBV7-2 and TRBJ2-3; a weak D match, TRBD2 (7 bases). Trimming cost V 5 bases and J 6 bases, with 21 bases left between them. CDR3 size: 16 residues. Germline CDR1 reads SGHTA; CDR2 reads FQGNSA.

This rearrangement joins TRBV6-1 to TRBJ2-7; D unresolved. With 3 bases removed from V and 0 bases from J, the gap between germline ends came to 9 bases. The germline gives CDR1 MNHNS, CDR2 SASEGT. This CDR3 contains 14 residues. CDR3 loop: CASSDRMSSYEQYF. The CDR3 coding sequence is TGTGCCAGCAGTGACAGGATGAGCTCCTACGAGCAGTACTTC.

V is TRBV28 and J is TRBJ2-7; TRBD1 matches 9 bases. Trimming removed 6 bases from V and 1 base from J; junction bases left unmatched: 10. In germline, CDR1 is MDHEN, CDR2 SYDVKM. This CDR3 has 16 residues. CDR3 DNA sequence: TGTGCCAGCAGGAACAGGGGGCGAGATGAATCCTACGAGCAGTACTTC. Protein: CASRNRGRDESYEQYF.

CDR3 sequence: CASSLIAGAYNEQFF. CDR3 nucleotide sequence: TGTGCCAGCAGCTTAATAGCGGGAGCCTACAATGAGCAGTTCTTC. The rearrangement uses TRBV7-8 and TRBJ2-1; 9 positions agree with TRBD2. The CDR3 loop spans 15 amino acids. Germline V gene sequence: CDR1 SGHVS, CDR2 FQNEAQ. V dropped 2 bases and J dropped 2; count of bases not matched to a gene: 1.

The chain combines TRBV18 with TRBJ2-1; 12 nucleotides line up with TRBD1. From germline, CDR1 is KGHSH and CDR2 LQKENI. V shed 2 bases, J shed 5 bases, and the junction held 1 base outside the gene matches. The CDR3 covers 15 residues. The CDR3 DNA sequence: TGTGCCAGCTCACCAGGGACAGGGGGCCACAATGAGCAGTTCTTC. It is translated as CASSPGTGGHNEQFF. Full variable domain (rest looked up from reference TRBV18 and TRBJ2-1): NAGVMQNPRHLVRRRGQEARLRCSPMKGHSHVYWYRQLPEEGLKFMVYLQKENIIDESGMPKERFSAEFPKEGPSILRIQQVVRGDSAAYFCASSPGTGGHNEQFFGPGTRLTVL.

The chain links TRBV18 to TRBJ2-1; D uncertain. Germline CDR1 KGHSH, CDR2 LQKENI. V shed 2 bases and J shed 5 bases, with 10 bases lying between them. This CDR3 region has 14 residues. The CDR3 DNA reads TGTGCCAGCTCACCATTTAGAATTCACAATGAGCAGTTCTTC. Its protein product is CASSPFRIHNEQFF.